This passage covers 17 T cell receptor beta chains from one sample sequenced in a study of Graves' ophthalmopathy and Graves' hyperthyroidism. RNA transcripts yielded amplified TCR beta CDR3 regions. Following a first-round RT-PCR that used HTBI primers, a second-round multiplex PCR was carried out. A single record per CDR3 protein comes from TCRdb applying MiXCR to the multiplex PCR reads. The sample lists some 410,000 distinct CDR3 sequences, around a fifth seen once, with roughly 3% in the top ten. Sequencing was carried out using peripheral blood. These receptors were collected from a young woman with stable Graves' hyperthyroidism.

This clonotype was counted many times. The chain links TRBV11-2 to TRBJ2-7; TRBD2 is a possible D gene (7 bases). Germline-derived CDR1 and CDR2 are SGHAT and FQNNGV. Trimming cost V 5 bases and J 2 bases, with 19 bases left between them. This CDR3 has 16 amino acids. The CDR3 spells CASSPVRGRGTYEQYF. CDR3 coding DNA: TGTGCCAGCAGCCCAGTCCGTGGGAGGGGGACCTACGAGCAGTACTTC.

This clonotype has ten or more counts. This chain links TRBV2 with TRBJ2-4; 10 nucleotides match TRBD2. Losses at the gene ends were 7 bases for V and 8 bases for J; bases not matched to a gene: 11. Germline-derived CDR1 and CDR2 are SNHLY and FYNNEI. The length of the CDR3 is 15 residues. CDR3 loop: CASKSLAGAWDIQYF. The CDR3 coding sequence is TGTGCCAGCAAGAGTCTAGCGGGAGCGTGGGACATTCAGTACTTC.

The chain recombines TRBV3-1 with TRBJ1-3; D is perhaps TRBD1 (5 bases). This CDR3 is built from 14 residues. The V end was cut by 1 base, the J end by 7 bases, with 11 bases between. CDR1 LGHDT and CDR2 YNNKEL come from the germline V gene (reference sequence). CDR3 coding DNA: TGTGCCAGCAGCCAAGTAGGGGCAGGCAACACCATATATTTT. It translates to CASSQVGAGNTIYF.

This clonotype was seen repeatedly, ten times or more. The chain recombines TRBV18 with TRBJ1-1; perhaps TRBD1 as D (5 bases). This CDR3 has 15 amino acids. V lost 3 bases and J lost 4, with 15 bases in between. From germline, CDR1 is KGHSH and CDR2 LQKENI. CDR3 sequence reads: CASSPRDPGSTEAFF. The CDR3 nucleotides are TGTGCCAGCTCACCTCGGGACCCCGGTAGCACTGAAGCTTTCTTT.

This clonotype was detected many times. The V and J genes are TRBV20-1 and TRBJ1-6; a weak D match, TRBD1 (6 bases). CDR3 length: 12 residues. The germline CDR1 and CDR2 sequences are DFQATT and SNEGSKA (reference sequence). Trimming took 3 bases from V and 13 from J, leaving 13 bases between them. The chain's CDR3 is CSARGPGAPLHF. The CDR3 DNA reads as TGCAGTGCTAGGGGCCCAGGGGCCCCCCTCCACTTT.

V usage is TRBV24-1 and J usage is TRBJ2-2, with 7 positions matching TRBD1. V was pared by 1 base and J by 3 bases, with 1 base of the junction left unmatched. Germline CDR1 and CDR2: KGHDR and SFDVKD. The CDR3 is made up of 15 amino acids. The CDR3 bases are TGTGCCACCAGTGATTTAGGACAGGACACCGGGGAGCTGTTTTTT. It is translated as CATSDLGQDTGELFF.

At least ten counts were recorded for this clonotype. The rearrangement links TRBV6-5 to TRBJ2-7; 10 bases line up with TRBD1. This CDR3 is 15 amino acids long. V lost 2 bases and J lost 3; bases outside the gene matches: 4. CDR1 and CDR2 from the germline V gene are MNHEY and SVGAGI. The CDR3 sequence is CASSYGTGVFYEQYF. CDR3 coding DNA: TGTGCCAGCAGTTACGGGACAGGGGTTTTCTACGAGCAGTACTTC.

Ten or more counts support this clonotype. The rearrangement joins TRBV2 to TRBJ2-5, with TRBD2 identical over 8 bases. The CDR3 consists of 15 residues. CDR1 and CDR2 (germline): SNHLY, FYNNEI. Losses at the gene ends were 7 bases for V and 3 bases for J; bases not matched to a gene: 10. The CDR3 DNA follows: TGTGCCAGCAAGGTGTTAGCGGGGATAAAAGAGACCCAGTACTTC. The encoded protein is CASKVLAGIKETQYF.

This clonotype was recorded many times. The chain has TRBV25-1 and TRBJ2-7, with D unresolved. This CDR3 contains 14 residues. Trimming cost V 3 bases and J 2 bases, with 11 bases left between them. Germline CDR1 and CDR2: MGHDK and SYGVNS. CDR3 sequence (DNA): TGTGCCAGCAGTGAGGCGGACGGTACCTACGAGCAGTACTTC. Its translation: CASSEADGTYEQYF.

This clonotype showed up many times. J is TRBJ1-1 and V is TRBV6-5; unclear D gene. The V gene lost 7 bases and the J gene lost 10 bases, with 13 bases spanning the gap. The CDR3 has 11 amino acids. In germline, CDR1 is MNHEY, CDR2 SVGAGI. The CDR3 coding sequence is TGTGCCAGCAATCAGCGGGCGAGAGCTTTCTTT. Protein: CASNQRARAFF.

The chain links TRBV28 to TRBJ2-7; 8 bases match TRBD1. V shed 5 bases and J 2 bases; nucleotides not matched to a gene: 5. The CDR3 runs to 14 residues. CDR1 MDHEN and CDR2 SYDVKM come from the germline V gene. The CDR3 region is CASSDRGSPYEQYF. The DNA of the CDR3 is TGTGCCAGCAGTGACAGGGGATCGCCCTACGAGCAGTACTTC.

The rearrangement links TRBV14 to TRBJ2-5, with 8 bases that match TRBD2. Germline assignment: CDR1 SGHDN and CDR2 FVKESK. With V trimmed by 1 base and J by 7 bases, 2 bases remained unmatched. There are 13 residues in the CDR3. CDR3 nucleotide sequence: TGTGCCAGCAGCCAAGCTACTAGCGGGACCCAGTACTTC. Protein sequence: CASSQATSGTQYF.

The chain links TRBV28 to TRBJ1-5; a possible D gene is TRBD1 (6 bases). The V and J ends lost 7 bases and 0 bases respectively, with 22 bases between them. This CDR3 contains 18 residues. Germline-derived CDR1 and CDR2 are MDHEN and SYDVKM. CDR3 amino acids: CASTQEGVRWYSNQPQHF. Here the CDR3 DNA reads TGTGCCAGCACCCAGGAGGGGGTTAGGTGGTATAGCAATCAGCCCCAGCATTTT.

This clonotype has a count of ten or more. The chain employs TRBV25-1 and TRBJ1-4, with TRBD1 matching 10 bases. Germline trimming cut 4 bases from V and 7 bases from J; bases unmatched to any gene: 9. Germline values: CDR1 MGHDK, CDR2 SYGVNS. The CDR3 extends over 16 amino acids. The CDR3 bases are TGTGCCAGCAGTGGGACCGACAGGGGGCGTCTTGAAAAACTGTTTTTT. Residues: CASSGTDRGRLEKLFF.

This clonotype appeared once. The chain has TRBV20-1 and TRBJ1-2; maybe TRBD1 (6 bases). Trimming removed 5 bases at V and 7 bases at J, with 17 bases between. The CDR3 is made up of 13 amino acids. Germline V gene data show CDR1 as DFQATT and CDR2 as SNEGSKA (reference sequence). CDR3 sequence: CSASPQGRGGYTF. In nucleotides, the CDR3 is TGCAGTGCTTCCCCCCAGGGCAGGGGTGGCTACACCTTC.

Concerning this clonotype: One end of the junction varies from germline; a read error may be responsible. V gene TRBV18 combines with J gene TRBJ2-4; D perhaps matches TRBD2 (6 bases). Germline loops: CDR1 KGHSH, CDR2 LQKENI. The CDR3 sequence is 13 residues long. CDR3 sequence reads: CASSPRREDIKYF. In nucleotides, the CDR3 is TGTGCCAGCTCACCTCGCAGGGAGGACATTAAGTACTTC. Looking up the rest from reference TRBV18 and TRBJ2-4 gives the full variable domain: NAGVMQNPRHLVRRRGQEARLRCSPMKGHSHVYWYRQLPEEGLKFMVYLQKENIIDESGMPKERFSAEFPKEGPSILRIQQVVRGDSAAYFCASSPRREDIKYFGAGTRLSVL.

Ten or more counts support this clonotype. V gene TRBV7-2 combines with J gene TRBJ2-7; TRBD2 aligns across 9 bases. The CDR3 spans 15 residues. Germline CDR1 SGHTA, CDR2 FQGNSA. Losses at the gene ends were 3 bases for V and 1 base for J; bases not matched to a gene: 4. The CDR3 spells CASSFAGGGSYEQYF. The CDR3 DNA follows: TGTGCCAGCAGCTTTGCGGGAGGGGGGTCCTACGAGCAGTACTTC.